Following are 26 T cell receptor beta chains from one sample sequenced in a study of T cell repertoires in cytomegalovirus infection (dated by TCRdb to about 2019). No antigen has been identified for these receptors. Sequencing instrument: Illumina HiSeq 1500. TCRdb handled the public reads itself, with Q25 trimming in fastp and clone calling in MiXCR, and kept productive beta chains. Each CDR3 protein appears once, grouped with its most common genes and DNA. The sample table contains roughly 920,000 distinct CDR3 sequences; only one count was recorded for around 31% of them. Of the sample, roughly an eighth falls within the top ten clones. The treatment or condition tag for this specimen amounts to: in vitro stimulation with specific CMV peptide epitopes to enrich CMV-specific T cells. The specimen was cultured CD8+ T cells from PBMCs, collected from culture after CMV antigen stimulation. Source of these receptors: a human donor in good health (CMV status not recorded). Some clones in this sample may be carry-over from other donors' samples.

In nucleotides, the CDR3 is TGTGCCAGCAGCTCGACAGGGGAGAACAATCAGCCCCAGCATTTT. As protein: CASSSTGENNQPQHF. This chain uses TRBV5-8 with TRBJ1-5; 8 bases are shared with TRBD1. V lost 3 bases, J lost 3 bases, and 5 bases stayed unmatched. The CDR3 runs 15 residues. The V gene's germline CDR1 is SGHTS and CDR2 YDEGEE.

The V and J genes are TRBV24-1 and TRBJ1-5; tentative D call: TRBD1 (6 bases). The V and J ends lost 4 bases and 4 bases respectively, with 10 bases between them. Germline CDR1 and CDR2: KGHDR and SFDVKD. The CDR3 spans 14 residues. The CDR3 sequence is CATSEQTGNQPQHF. The CDR3 nucleotides are TGTGCCACCAGTGAGCAGACAGGTAATCAGCCCCAGCATTTT.

The J gene is TRBJ2-7, the V gene TRBV23-1; 9 bases map to TRBD1. TRBV23-1 is filed as an ORF, its function uncertain. This CDR3 contains 16 residues. V trimming: 4 bases; J trimming: 5 bases; junction bases outside the gene matches: 12. In DNA, the CDR3 is TGCGCCAGCAGTCCAACTAACAGGGGGCCCCTCGACGAGCAGTACGTC. This codes for CASSPTNRGPLDEQYV.

This chain connects TRBV28 to TRBJ2-3; D is possibly TRBD1 (5 bases). The germline CDR1 and CDR2 sequences are MDHEN and SYDVKM. V lost 5 bases, J lost 2 bases, and 14 bases lay in between. The CDR3 contains 15 residues. The DNA of the CDR3 is TGTGCCAGCAGTCCGCACCAGACAGTCACAGATACGCAGTATTTT. Its protein is CASSPHQTVTDTQYF.

This clonotype was seen only a few times. This rearrangement joins TRBV7-9 to TRBJ2-2; tentative D call: TRBD2 (5 bases). V was shortened by 11 bases and J by 2 bases, with 12 bases between the two germline ends. The germline CDR1 and CDR2 sequences are SEHNR and FQNEAQ (reference sequence). There are 13 residues in the CDR3. In DNA form, the CDR3 reads TGTGCCGTAAGAGCGGCTAACACCGGGGAGCTGTTTTTT. Protein sequence: CAVRAANTGELFF.

The chain is built from TRBV6-1 and TRBJ2-3; 13 nucleotides align to TRBD2. Germline CDR1 and CDR2: MNHNS and SASEGT. The CDR3 covers 18 residues. J gave up 0 bases and V 2 bases, and 5 bases lay outside the gene matches. CDR3 nucleotide sequence: TGTGCCAGCAGTGAAAGGACTAGCGGGGGCTCCAGCACAGATACGCAGTATTTT. Translating gives CASSERTSGGSSTDTQYF.

The chain employs TRBV27 and TRBJ2-5; no firm D call. The V end was cut by 4 bases, the J end by 5 bases, with 17 bases between. CDR3 size: 15 residues. Germline V gene lookup returns CDR1 MNHEY and CDR2 SMNVEV (reference sequence). CDR3 sequence (DNA): TGTGCCAGCAGTTCCACCTTCGGCACCACCGAGACCCAGTACTTC. It codes for CASSSTFGTTETQYF.

In regard to this clonotype: A much larger clone lies a single base off, so this may be a read error. The chain employs TRBV7-8 and TRBJ2-3; TRBD2 might be the D (6 bases). The CDR3 runs 16 residues. Per germline, CDR1 SGHVS and CDR2 FQNEAQ. The CDR3 reads CASSLAWRGITDTQCF. CDR3 in DNA: TGTGCCAGCAGCTTAGCGTGGCGGGGAATAACAGATACGCAGTGTTTT.

This clonotype was found many times. The rearrangement links TRBV7-2 to TRBJ1-5, with 9 positions matching TRBD1. J gave up 6 bases and V 4 bases, and 10 bases lay outside the gene matches. The CDR3 contains 16 residues. Germline V lookup: CDR1 SGHTA, CDR2 FQGNSA. CDR3 nucleotides: TGTGCCAGCAGCTCATACACAGGGGGCCGGGGTCAGCCCCAGCATTTT. Its translation is CASSSYTGGRGQPQHF.

The gene calls are TRBV29-1 and TRBJ1-2, with D maybe TRBD1 (6 bases). CDR3 size: 11 residues. Germline values: CDR1 SQVTM, CDR2 ANQGSEA. V was trimmed by 6 bases and J by 7 bases, leaving 12 bases between them. The CDR3 reads CSVPQGGGYTF. The CDR3 region has the DNA TGCAGCGTGCCACAGGGAGGTGGCTACACCTTC.

This clonotype came up a few times. The chain has TRBV6-1 and TRBJ2-7; D may be TRBD1 (5 bases). CDR3 size: 14 residues. The V end lost 3 bases, the J end lost 6 bases, and 15 bases lay between the germline ends. Germline V lookup: CDR1 MNHNS, CDR2 SASEGT. The CDR3 region is CASSDPRGTGEQYF. The DNA of the CDR3 is TGTGCCAGCAGTGACCCTAGGGGTACCGGCGAGCAGTACTTC.

This chain connects TRBV27 to TRBJ2-5; D unclear. This CDR3 is built from 13 residues. V was trimmed by 5 bases and J by 5 bases, leaving 12 bases between them. Germline V gene sequence: CDR1 MNHEY, CDR2 SMNVEV (reference sequence). CDR3 DNA: TGTGCCAGCAGTGCCGACCGCTCGGAGACCCAGTACTTC. Residues: CASSADRSETQYF.

This sequence joins TRBV13 and TRBJ1-2; a weak D match, TRBD1 (6 bases). The ends were cut back, 2 bases at V and 3 bases at J, with 16 bases in the middle. This CDR3 has 16 amino acids. Germline values: CDR1 PRHDT, CDR2 FYEKMQ (reference sequence). The CDR3 DNA follows: TGTGCCAGCAGCTTAAGGGGGGAACAGCTATACTATGGCTACACCTTC. Translation: CASSLRGEQLYYGYTF.

This clonotype was observed a single time. The chain joins TRBV6-8 to TRBJ1-5, with D hard to call. This CDR3 contains 15 residues. Germline V gene sequence: CDR1 MNHGY, CDR2 SAAAGT. V lost 3 bases to trimming and J lost 7 bases, with 16 bases between them. CDR3 bases: TGTGCCAGCAGTTATCGGACTCCCCCGGGACAGCCCCAGCATTTT. Its translation is CASSYRTPPGQPQHF.

V is TRBV7-6 and J is TRBJ1-1; D might be TRBD1 (5 bases). This CDR3 contains 14 residues. Germline loops: CDR1 SGHVS, CDR2 FNYEAQ. The V gene lost 3 bases and the J gene lost 8 bases, with 16 bases spanning the gap. As DNA, the CDR3 is TGTGCCAGCAGCTTGCGGGCGGGGCCAGGGGAAGCTTTCTTT. Protein sequence: CASSLRAGPGEAFF.

This clonotype turned up a few times. The chain couples TRBV7-9 to TRBJ2-2; 11 bases agree with TRBD1. V dropped 5 bases and J dropped 4; count of bases not matched to a gene: 3. The CDR3 runs 15 residues. Germline V gives CDR1 SEHNR, CDR2 FQNEAQ (reference sequence). CDR3 region: CASSRTGGLTGELFF. Here the CDR3 DNA reads TGTGCCAGCAGCAGGACAGGGGGCCTCACCGGGGAGCTGTTTTTT.

The chain carries TRBV7-9 and TRBJ2-5; D not certain. The germline V and J ends were trimmed by 5 bases and 12 bases, with 16 bases remaining between them. This CDR3 has 12 amino acids. Germline V gives CDR1 SEHNR, CDR2 FQNEAQ (reference sequence). The CDR3 DNA reads as TGTGCCAGCAGCGCTGACCCACACCTTAAGTACTTC. Translated, it gives CASSADPHLKYF.

This clonotype appeared a few times. V usage is TRBV7-8 and J usage is TRBJ2-7; the match to TRBD1 covers 7 bases. The J segment lost 5 bases and the V segment lost 1 base, leaving 5 bases of the junction unmatched. Germline V lookup: CDR1 SGHVS, CDR2 FQNEAQ. The CDR3 runs to 14 residues. In DNA form, the CDR3 reads TGTGCCAGCAGCTTAGTAGACAGGGTCCACGAGCAGTACGTC. Translating it yields CASSLVDRVHEQYV.

This clonotype was observed a few times. The chain carries TRBV7-9 and TRBJ1-6; D uncertain. Between the trimmed V and J ends, which lost 4 bases and 6 bases, there was a span of 19 bases. CDR3 length: 17 amino acids. The germline V gene has CDR1 SEHNR and CDR2 FQNEAQ (reference sequence). CDR3 region: CASSYPREGGSNSPLHF. The CDR3 DNA reads TGTGCCAGCAGCTACCCCCGAGAGGGAGGTTCTAATTCACCCCTCCACTTT.

Many counts were recorded for this clonotype. This rearrangement joins TRBV7-2 to TRBJ2-7; D ambiguous. Germline V lookup: CDR1 SGHTA, CDR2 FQGNSA. With 2 bases removed from V and 2 bases from J, the gap between germline ends came to 1 base. This CDR3 is built from 11 residues. The CDR3 spells CASSLTYEQYF. Here the CDR3 DNA reads TGTGCCAGCAGCTTAACCTACGAGCAGTACTTC.

This clonotype was observed at least ten times. V gene TRBV6-5 combines with J gene TRBJ2-1, with D perhaps given as TRBD1 or TRBD2 (5 bases each). V was cut by 5 bases and J by 6 bases, with 11 bases left in between. There are 13 residues in the CDR3. In germline, CDR1 is MNHEY, CDR2 SVGAGI. CDR3: CASSLPGTNEQFF. CDR3 nucleotide sequence: TGTGCCAGCAGTCTTCCAGGGACCAATGAGCAGTTCTTC.

The J gene is TRBJ2-2, the V gene TRBV12-3 or TRBV12-4; a weak D match, TRBD1 (6 bases). This CDR3 has 15 amino acids. V lost 6 bases, J lost 4 bases, and 15 bases lay in between. The CDR3 loop is CASSPNQGPTGELFF. The DNA of the CDR3 is TGTGCCAGCAGCCCCAATCAGGGGCCCACCGGGGAGCTGTTTTTT.

V usage is TRBV15 and J usage is TRBJ2-2; D gene unclear. The CDR3 is 16 residues long. Germline V CDR1 and CDR2: LNHNV, YYDKDF (reference sequence). Trimming left V 3 bases short and J 0 bases short, with 11 bases between. The CDR3 sequence is CATSSLVTANTGELFF. For the CDR3, the DNA is TGTGCCACCAGCAGCCTGGTTACGGCGAACACCGGGGAGCTGTTTTTT.

Ten or more counts support this clonotype. V usage is TRBV6-2 or TRBV6-3 and J usage is TRBJ2-1; D gene unclear. The CDR3 is 12 amino acids. V was shortened by 2 bases and J by 8 bases, with 7 bases between the two germline ends. The germline gives CDR1 MNHEY, CDR2 SVGEGT. CDR3 sequence: CASSYGVDEQFF. CDR3 DNA: TGTGCCAGCAGTTACGGGGTCGATGAGCAGTTCTTC.

This clonotype was detected a few times. The chain recombines TRBV7-2 with TRBJ1-5, with TRBD1 identical over 12 bases. After removal of 5 bases from V and 3 bases from J, the junction contained 5 bases not matched to a gene. This CDR3 has 16 residues. Germline V gives CDR1 SGHTA, CDR2 FQGNSA. CDR3 region: CASSRGTGGPNQPQHF. The CDR3 nucleotides are TGTGCCAGCAGCCGTGGGACAGGGGGCCCCAATCAGCCCCAGCATTTT.

This clonotype has a single count. A clone one base away is much larger, so this may be a read error. The chain recombines TRBV7-9 with TRBJ1-4, with D tentatively TRBD1 (5 bases). This CDR3 spans 15 amino acids. Germline assignment: CDR1 SEHNR and CDR2 FQNEAQ (reference sequence). CDR3 protein: CAGSHKGARSEKLFF. The CDR3 DNA reads TGTGCCGGCAGTCACAAAGGGGCGCGGAGTGAAAAACTGTTTTTT. The full variable domain, in which reference TRBV7-9 and TRBJ1-4 provide the parts outside the CDR3, is DTGVSQNPRHKITKRGQNVTFRCDPISEHNRLYWYRQTLGQGPEFLTYFQNEAQLEKSRLLSDRFSAERPKGSFSTLEIQRTEQGDSAMYLCAGSHKGARSEKLFFGSGTQLSVL.